What follows is one T cell receptor (beta chain) and its context. Germline V gene sequence: CDR1 LNHDA, CDR2 SQIVND (reference sequence). V shed 5 bases and J shed 0 bases, with 15 bases lying between them. The length of the CDR3 is 16 residues. Here immunoSEQ multiplex PCR was the method, and the copy in TCRdb shows in-frame clones only, minus some. The sample holds around 190,000 clones, approximately 75% seen once. The data stem from a study of blood T cell repertoires in COVID-19. The TCR was taken from a man aged 35-49 years who had recovered from COVID-19. V is TRBV19 and J is TRBJ2-3; D perhaps matches TRBD1 (6 bases). The sequenced sample consisted of PBMCs or T cells enriched from blood (not recorded which). The CDR3 is CASSQPGHTSTDTQYF. As DNA, the CDR3 is TGTGCCAGTAGTCAACCGGGACATACTAGCACAGATACGCAGTATTTT.